The 5 T cell receptor beta chains reported below all come from one sample, sequenced in a study of T cell responses to AZD1222 COVID-19 vaccine. Profiling relied on immunoSEQ multiplex PCR, and the TCRdb table lists in-frame clones only, not all of them. Of around 100,000 clones in the sample, 86% were seen once. The sample in question was peripheral blood, obtained on day 0 of AZD1222 vaccination. The receptors here all came from an adult in good health.

The V gene is TRBV5-6, the J gene TRBJ2-2; 9 nucleotides line up with TRBD1. The CDR3 length is 14 residues. CDR1 and CDR2 from the germline V gene are SGHDT and YYEEEE. V shed 6 bases and J 5 bases; nucleotides not matched to a gene: 5. The CDR3 sequence is CASKQGARTGELFF. The CDR3 region has the DNA TGTGCCAGCAAACAGGGGGCAAGGACCGGGGAGCTGTTTTTT.

This chain connects TRBV6-5 to TRBJ1-1, with D tentatively TRBD1 (6 bases). V was cut by 0 bases and J by 4 bases, with 15 bases left in between. The germline V gene encodes CDR1 MNHEY and CDR2 SVGAGI. The CDR3 loop spans 16 amino acids. The CDR3 loop reads CASSYSAGQPSTEAFF. The CDR3 DNA sequence: TGTGCCAGCAGTTACTCCGCTGGACAGCCGAGCACTGAAGCTTTCTTT.

This clone was found a few times. The V and J genes are TRBV2 and TRBJ2-2, with D tentatively TRBD1 (5 bases). The V end was cut by 7 bases, the J end by 2 bases, with 14 bases between. The CDR3 is 15 amino acids. Germline assignment: CDR1 SNHLY and CDR2 FYNNEI. CDR3 DNA sequence: TGTGCCAGCATGGGGCTGACTTCTAACACCGGGGAGCTGTTTTTT. Its translation is CASMGLTSNTGELFF.

The rearrangement links TRBV7-2 to TRBJ1-5; weak D call: TRBD1 (6 bases). V was pared by 0 bases and J by 6 bases, with 12 bases between. CDR1 and CDR2 (germline): SGHTA, FQGNSA. This CDR3 is built from 15 residues. In nucleotides, the CDR3 is TGTGCCAGCAGCTTAGCAGGGGGAGTGAGTCAGCCCCAGCATTTT. Its protein product is CASSLAGGVSQPQHF.

The genes are TRBV28 and TRBJ2-2; D may be TRBD1 (6 bases). Trimming took 3 bases from V and 3 from J, leaving 20 bases between them. CDR1 and CDR2 (germline): MDHEN, SYDVKM. The CDR3 totals 18 residues. The CDR3 loop is CASSFPSLTGSDTGELFF. In nucleotides, the CDR3 is TGTGCCAGCAGTTTCCCCAGCCTTACAGGGTCTGACACCGGGGAGCTGTTTTTT.